Listed below are T cell receptor beta chains from one sample, sequenced in a study of post-analysis software for immune sequencing data. TCRdb reprocessed the PCR reads with MiXCR, giving one entry per CDR3 protein. This table has about 770,000 distinct CDR3 sequences, 40% to 55% appearing once. The specimen sequenced was blood. All receptors derive from a girl between 5 and 17 years old with multiple sclerosis. Each CDR3 is given with its conserved first and last residue. The order of the fields is clone size, V gene, D gene, J gene, CDR3 DNA, CDR3 protein. D genes are given only for firm matches. Expanded clones are given a class, and other clones once, few, many or no size at all.

.	TRBV7-9	TRBD1	TRBJ1-4	TGTGCCAGCAGCCCAGGTCCGGGACAGGGGGACGAAAAACTGTTTTTT	CASSPGPGQGDEKLFF
.	TRBV30	TRBD1	TRBJ2-7	TGTGCCTGGAGTGTACGGGCCAGGGGGAGCGACGAGCAGTACTTC	CAWSVRARGSDEQYF
.	TRBV6-1	.	TRBJ2-5	TGTGCCAGCAGTGGCGTTGCGGTCCTCGGGGAGACCCAGTACTTC	CASSGVAVLGETQYF
.	TRBV5-1	.	TRBJ2-7	TGCGCCAGCAGCTTACCACCCGGGACGGAAACCTACGAGCAGTACTTC	CASSLPPGTETYEQYF
.	TRBV12-3/TRBV12-4	TRBD1	TRBJ2-7	TGTGCCAGCAGTTTGAGGACAGGGCAGTTCGACTACGAGCAGTACTTC	CASSLRTGQFDYEQYF
.	TRBV7-2	TRBD1	TRBJ1-6	TGTGCCAGCAGCCTACGACAGGGTGGGGTTTCACCCCTCCACTTT	CASSLRQGGVSPLHF
.	TRBV7-9	TRBD1	TRBJ2-7	TGTGCCAGCAGCTCCATACAGGGGTTCAGCTCCTACGAGCAGTACTTC	CASSSIQGFSSYEQYF
.	TRBV15	TRBD2	TRBJ2-1	TGTGCCACCAGCAGACCTAGCGGGAAAAGTCCCGATGAGCAGTTCTTC	CATSRPSGKSPDEQFF
once	TRBV7-8	.	TRBJ2-7	TGTGCCAGCAGCTACCAACCCCAGGGGGGCTACGAGCAGTACTTC	CASSYQPQGGYEQYF
.	TRBV7-6	.	TRBJ2-1	TGTGCCAGCAGCTTAGAGTTAGGACAGTTAGTCTACAATGAGCAGTTCTTC	CASSLELGQLVYNEQFF
few	TRBV12-3/TRBV12-4	TRBD2	TRBJ2-1	TGTGCCAGCAGTGGTCTACTAGCGTTTGAGCAGTTCTTC	CASSGLLAFEQFF
.	TRBV7-8	.	TRBJ2-1	TGTGCCAGCAGCAAGACCGTGGAGCAGTTCTTC	CASSKTVEQFF
few	TRBV20-1	.	TRBJ2-1	TGCAGTGCTAGAGGCCCCGGGGCTACGTTTCTAAATGAGCAGTTCTTC	CSARGPGATFLNEQFF
.	TRBV20-1	TRBD2	TRBJ2-3	TGCAGTGCTAGGGCGGCTAGCGGGAGGACAGATACGCAGTATTTT	CSARAASGRTDTQYF
.	TRBV12-3/TRBV12-4	.	TRBJ2-7	TGTGCCAGCGCCTTAGGACCTGCGTACGAGCAGTACTTC	CASALGPAYEQYF
.	TRBV27	.	TRBJ2-7	TGTGCCAGCAGTTATGCCGCAGGGGCTTCTAGCTCCTACGAGCAGTACTTC	CASSYAAGASSSYEQYF